This T cell receptor (beta chain) is drawn from a study of T cell responses to AZD1222 COVID-19 vaccine. The assay was immunoSEQ multiplex PCR, and TCRdb's table has in-frame clones only and misses some. The table has tens of thousands of clones, over 85% seen once; the top ten hold 3%. The CDR3 totals 13 residues. The germline V and J ends were trimmed by 1 base and 5 bases, with 9 bases remaining between them. Germline CDR1 MDHEN, CDR2 SYDVKM. The chain combines TRBV28 with TRBJ2-7, with D hard to call. The sample here was peripheral blood, taken on day 0 of AZD1222 vaccination. The source is an adult in good health. The CDR3 DNA reads as TGTGCCAGCAGTTTATTAGGGATCCACGAGCAGTACTTC. This codes for CASSLLGIHEQYF.